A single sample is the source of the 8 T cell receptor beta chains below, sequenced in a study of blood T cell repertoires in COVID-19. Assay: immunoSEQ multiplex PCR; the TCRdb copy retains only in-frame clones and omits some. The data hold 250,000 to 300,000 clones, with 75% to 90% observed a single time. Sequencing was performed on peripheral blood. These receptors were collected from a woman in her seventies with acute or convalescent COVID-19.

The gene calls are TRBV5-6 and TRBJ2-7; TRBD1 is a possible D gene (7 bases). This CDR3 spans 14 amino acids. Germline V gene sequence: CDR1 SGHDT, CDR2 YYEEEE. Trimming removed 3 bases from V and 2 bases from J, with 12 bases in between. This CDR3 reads CASSSAGQPYEQYF. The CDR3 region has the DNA TGTGCCAGCAGCTCCGCGGGACAGCCCTACGAGCAGTACTTC. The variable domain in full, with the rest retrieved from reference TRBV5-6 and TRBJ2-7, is DAGVTQSPTHLIKTRGQQVTLRCSPKSGHDTVSWYQQALGQGPQFIFQYYEEEERQRGNFPDRFSGHQFPNYSSELNVNALLLGDSALYLCASSSAGQPYEQYFGPGTRLTVT.

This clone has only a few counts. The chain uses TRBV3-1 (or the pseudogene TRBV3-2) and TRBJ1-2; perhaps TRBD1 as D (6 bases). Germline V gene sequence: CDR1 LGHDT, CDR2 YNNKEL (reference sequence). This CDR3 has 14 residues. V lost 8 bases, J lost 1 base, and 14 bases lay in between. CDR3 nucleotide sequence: TGTGCCAGCGGACTTACGGACAGTAACTATGGCTACACCTTC. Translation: CASGLTDSNYGYTF.

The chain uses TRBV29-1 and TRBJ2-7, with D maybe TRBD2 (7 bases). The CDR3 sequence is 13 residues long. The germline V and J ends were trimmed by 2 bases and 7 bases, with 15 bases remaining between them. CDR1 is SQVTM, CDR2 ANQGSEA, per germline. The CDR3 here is CSVENGGGGEQYF. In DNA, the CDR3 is TGCAGCGTTGAAAACGGGGGCGGGGGAGAGCAGTACTTC.

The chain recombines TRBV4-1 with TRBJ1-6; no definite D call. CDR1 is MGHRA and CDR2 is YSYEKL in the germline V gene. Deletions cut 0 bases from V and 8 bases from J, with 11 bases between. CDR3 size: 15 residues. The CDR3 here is CASSQEVRRDSPLHF. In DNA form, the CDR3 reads TGCGCCAGCAGCCAAGAGGTCAGGCGGGATTCACCCCTCCACTTT.

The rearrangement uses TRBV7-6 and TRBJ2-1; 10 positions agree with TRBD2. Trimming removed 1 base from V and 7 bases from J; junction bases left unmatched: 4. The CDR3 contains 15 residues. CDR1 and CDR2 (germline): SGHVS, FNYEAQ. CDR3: CASSLVPSGGNEQFF. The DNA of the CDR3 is TGTGCCAGCAGCTTAGTCCCTAGCGGGGGAAATGAGCAGTTCTTC.

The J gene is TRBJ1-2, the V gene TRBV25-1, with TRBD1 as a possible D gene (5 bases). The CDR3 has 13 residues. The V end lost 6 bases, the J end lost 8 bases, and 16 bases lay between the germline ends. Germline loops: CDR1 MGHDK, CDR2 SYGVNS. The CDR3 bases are TGTGCCAGCAGCCCTCCTGGGGGAGGGGGCTACACCTTC. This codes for CASSPPGGGGYTF.

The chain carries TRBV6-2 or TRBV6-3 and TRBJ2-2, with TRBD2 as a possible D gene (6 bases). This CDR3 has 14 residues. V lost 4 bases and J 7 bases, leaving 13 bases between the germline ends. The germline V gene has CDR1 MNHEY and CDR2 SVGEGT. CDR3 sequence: CASSFPGGFGELFF. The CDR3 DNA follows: TGTGCCAGCAGTTTCCCTGGAGGGTTCGGGGAGCTGTTTTTT.

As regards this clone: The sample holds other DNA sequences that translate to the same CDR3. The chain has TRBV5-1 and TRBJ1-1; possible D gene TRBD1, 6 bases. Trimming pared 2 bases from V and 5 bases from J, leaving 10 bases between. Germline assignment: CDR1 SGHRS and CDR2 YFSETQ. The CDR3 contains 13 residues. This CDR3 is CASSLQGRTEAFF. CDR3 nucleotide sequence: TGCGCCAGCAGCTTACAGGGTAGAACTGAAGCTTTCTTT.